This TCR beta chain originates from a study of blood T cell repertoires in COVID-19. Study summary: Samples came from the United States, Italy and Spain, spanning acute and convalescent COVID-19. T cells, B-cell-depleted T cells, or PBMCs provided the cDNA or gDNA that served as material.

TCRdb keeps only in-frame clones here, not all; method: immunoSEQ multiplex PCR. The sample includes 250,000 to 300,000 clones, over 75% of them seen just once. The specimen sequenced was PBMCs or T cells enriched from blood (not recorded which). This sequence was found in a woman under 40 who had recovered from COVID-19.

CDR3 nucleotide sequence: TGCAGCGTCGCCCCTAGCGGGAGTGGAGAGACCCAGTACTTC. This codes for CSVAPSGSGETQYF. The rearrangement links TRBV29-1 to TRBJ2-5; 10 bases match TRBD2. From germline, CDR1 is SQVTM and CDR2 ANQGSEA. After removal of 6 bases from V and 4 bases from J, the junction contained 8 bases not matched to a gene. The CDR3 runs to 14 residues.